These T cell receptor beta chains were read from a single sample in a study of blood T cell repertoires in COVID-19. Some clones are missing from TCRdb's copy, which holds only in-frame ones; the method was immunoSEQ multiplex PCR. The data contain about 210,000 clones, 85% of them singletons. The specimen sequenced was PBMCs or T cells enriched from blood (not recorded which). All receptors come from a man aged 35 to 55 who had recovered from COVID-19. Both conserved end residues are part of each CDR3. Each record gives: J gene, V gene, CDR3 protein.

>TRBJ2-1|TRBV5-1
CASSQTRAGDHEQFF
>TRBJ1-2|TRBV10-3
CAISEVKGAGGYTF
>TRBJ1-2|TRBV6-2/TRBV6-3
CASTPDRNMGGYTF
>TRBJ1-5|TRBV15
CATSRDYSNQPQHF
>TRBJ2-2|TRBV6-5
CASSYFRDRVVGELFF
>TRBJ1-2|TRBV6-5
CASSSLTGQGLGYTF
>TRBJ2-1|TRBV5-1
CASSLVTGRNEQFF
>TRBJ2-1|TRBV5-1
CASSLEPEINNEQFF
>TRBJ1-3|TRBV6-5
CAPRPGGIGNTIYF
>TRBJ2-2|TRBV7-9
CASSITGHRTTGELFF
>TRBJ1-1|TRBV24-1
CATSEAGNTEAFF
>TRBJ1-1|TRBV10-3
CAISDVTLMNTEAFF
>TRBJ2-1|TRBV19
CASSIDPPWTSGRGHNEQFF
>TRBJ1-5|TRBV19
CASRRGARNQPQHF
>TRBJ1-2|TRBV18
CASSPGGQGATGYTF
>TRBJ1-3|TRBV5-1
CASSLEGVVSGNTIYF
>TRBJ2-3|TRBV24-1
CATSDYRVSTDTQYF
>TRBJ2-2|TRBV5-1
CASSGRDSSTGELFF
>TRBJ2-7|TRBV7-6
CASSLAGGAYEQYF
>TRBJ2-3|TRBV5-6
CASSLLAGARGDTQYF
>TRBJ2-3|TRBV2
CASKELQGKDTQYF
>TRBJ1-2|TRBV9
CASSSRTANYGYTF
>TRBJ2-7|TRBV19
CASSTGTGESYEQYF
>TRBJ1-3|TRBV30
CAWSDWGLDSGNTIYF
>TRBJ2-1|TRBV9
CASSVAWRTSVYNEQFF
>TRBJ1-1|TRBV2
CASMWTHMNTEAFF
>TRBJ1-2|TRBV19
CASSDRGVFGYTF
>TRBJ1-2|TRBV28
CASSLRTGAYGYTF
>TRBJ1-2|TRBV5-4
CASSGSYGYTF
>TRBJ2-1|TRBV24-1
CATSDKTPGTPYNEQFF
>TRBJ2-3|TRBV27
CASSLVAGAGSDTQYF
>TRBJ1-5|TRBV19
CASSMGQGNQPQHF
>TRBJ2-4|TRBV7-2
CASSLGTGGARNIQYF
>TRBJ1-1|TRBV7-3
CASSRQPNTEAFF
>TRBJ2-2|TRBV5-4
CASSSGRQGRTGELFF
>TRBJ2-7|TRBV7-2
CASSRAQGSPTYEQYF
>TRBJ1-2|TRBV11-2
CASRPIGTGAPFGYGYTF
>TRBJ2-1|TRBV4-1
CASSLVAGIGSNEQFF
>TRBJ2-2|TRBV2
CASSLGQGNRELFF
>TRBJ2-7|TRBV24-1
CATSDLGTSGASSYEQYF
>TRBJ2-1|TRBV27
CASSFTGFSNEQFF
>TRBJ2-2|TRBV3-1/TRBV3-2
CASSRRISGRNTGELFF
>TRBJ2-1|TRBV18
CASSRGQGQASYNEQFF
>TRBJ1-5|TRBV28
CASRGTGNYQPQHF
>TRBJ2-1|TRBV12-3/TRBV12-4
CASSSGNYNEQFF
>TRBJ2-1|TRBV5-1
CASSLGGRASDEQFF
>TRBJ1-1|TRBV6-1
CASSERGTNTEAFF
>TRBJ1-2|TRBV19
CASRALLRGINYGYTF
>TRBJ2-2|TRBV6-4
CASSDLNTGELFF
>TRBJ2-7|TRBV2
CASMTSGRTDEQYF
>TRBJ1-2|TRBV7-2
CASSPGTQYGYTF
>TRBJ2-7|TRBV5-1
CASSNRDRVYEQYF
>TRBJ2-5|TRBV9
CASSVNWGGETQYF
>TRBJ2-2|TRBV18
CASARRRTTNTGELFF
>TRBJ2-3|TRBV13
CASSSGGAGDTQYF
>TRBJ1-2|TRBV7-9
CASINLQGGAYGYTF
>TRBJ1-2|TRBV19
CASSIPRGGGYTF